This T cell receptor (delta chain) was captured in a study of gamma delta lymphoproliferative disorders and STAT genes. CDR1 and CDR2 from the germline V gene are GEAIGNYY and EKD. The CDR3 runs to 14 residues. V shed 4 bases, J shed 7 bases, and the junction held 7 bases outside the gene matches. In regard to this clone: The antigen is undetermined. Since a far larger clone is one base different, this is likely a read error. The same CDR3 also results from other DNA sequences found in this sample.

Study-level results: Apart from a couple of gamma clonotypes, major patient clonotypes were public.

TCRdb reprocessed the multiplex PCR reads using CATT. The top ten hold about 23% of the sample, which has roughly 3,000 delta-chain clones, about 1.2% seen once. PBMCs from patients and controls supplied the genomic DNA for sequencing. Age- and sex-matched healthy adult donors provided control blood. This receptor was obtained from a human donor in good health. The specimen was blood. This sequence joins TRDV2 and TRDJ1; TRDD3 matches 11 bases. The CDR3 bases are TGTGCCTGTGATGCCCTGGGGGATACTGGTAAACTCATCTTT. Encoded protein: CACDALGDTGKLIF.